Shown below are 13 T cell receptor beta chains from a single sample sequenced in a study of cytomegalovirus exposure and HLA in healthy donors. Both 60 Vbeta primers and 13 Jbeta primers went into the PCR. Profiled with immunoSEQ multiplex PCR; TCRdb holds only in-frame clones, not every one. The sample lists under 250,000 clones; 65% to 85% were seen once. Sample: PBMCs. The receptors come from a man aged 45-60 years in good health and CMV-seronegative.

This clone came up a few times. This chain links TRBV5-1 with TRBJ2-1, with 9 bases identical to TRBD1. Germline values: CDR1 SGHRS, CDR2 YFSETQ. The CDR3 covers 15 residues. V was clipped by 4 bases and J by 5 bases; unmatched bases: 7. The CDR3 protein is CASSIPGTGNNEQFF. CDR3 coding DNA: TGCGCCAGCAGCATCCCTGGGACAGGGAACAATGAGCAGTTCTTC.

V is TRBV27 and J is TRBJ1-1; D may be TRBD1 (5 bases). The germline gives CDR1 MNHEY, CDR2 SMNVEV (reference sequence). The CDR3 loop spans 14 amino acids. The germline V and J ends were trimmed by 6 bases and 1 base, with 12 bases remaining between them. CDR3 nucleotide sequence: TGTGCCAGCAGGTCAATACAGGCGAACACTGAAGCTTTCTTT. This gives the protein CASRSIQANTEAFF.

The CDR3: CASSFPSTGLAANYGYTF. The DNA for the CDR3 is TGCGCCAGCAGCTTCCCCTCGACAGGATTGGCTGCTAACTATGGCTACACCTTC. The V call is TRBV5-1, the J call TRBJ1-2; possible D gene TRBD1, 6 bases. CDR3 length: 18 residues. Germline V gives CDR1 SGHRS, CDR2 YFSETQ. The V end was cut by 2 bases, the J end by 0 bases, with 20 bases between.

CDR3 sequence reads: CASSDRGRGEKLFF. In nucleotides, the CDR3 is TGTGCCAGTTCGGACAGGGGCCGAGGGGAAAAACTGTTTTTT. The J gene is TRBJ1-4, the V gene TRBV19, with TRBD1 matching 9 bases. The CDR3 consists of 14 residues. V trimming: 8 bases; J trimming: 8 bases; junction bases outside the gene matches: 9. Germline assignment: CDR1 LNHDA and CDR2 SQIVND (reference sequence).

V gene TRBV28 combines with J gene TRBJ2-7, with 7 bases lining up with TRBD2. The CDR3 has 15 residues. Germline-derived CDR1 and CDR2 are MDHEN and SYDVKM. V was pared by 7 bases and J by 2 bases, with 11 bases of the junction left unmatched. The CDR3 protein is CASTLEGSGTYEQYF. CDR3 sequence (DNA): TGTGCCAGCACCCTGGAGGGCAGCGGGACCTACGAGCAGTACTTC.

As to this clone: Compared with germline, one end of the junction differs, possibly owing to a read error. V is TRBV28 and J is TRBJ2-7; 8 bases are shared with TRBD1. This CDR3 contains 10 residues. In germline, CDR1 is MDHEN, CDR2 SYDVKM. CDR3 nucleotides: TGTGCCAGCAGTTCCAGGGGGCTGGCCTTC. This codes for CASSSRGLAF.

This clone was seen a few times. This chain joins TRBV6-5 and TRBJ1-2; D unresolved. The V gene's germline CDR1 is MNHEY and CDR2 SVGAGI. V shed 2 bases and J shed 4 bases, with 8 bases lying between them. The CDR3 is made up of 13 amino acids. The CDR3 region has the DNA TGTGCCAGCAGTTACCCGGGTGGCTATGGCTACACCTTC. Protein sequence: CASSYPGGYGYTF.

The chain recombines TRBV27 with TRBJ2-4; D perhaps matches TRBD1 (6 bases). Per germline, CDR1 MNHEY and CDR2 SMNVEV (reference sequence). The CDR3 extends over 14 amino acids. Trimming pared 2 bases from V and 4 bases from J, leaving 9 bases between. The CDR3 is CASSLGQFKNIQYF. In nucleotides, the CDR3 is TGTGCCAGCAGTTTAGGACAGTTTAAAAACATTCAGTACTTC.

CDR3: CASRLAGLGEQYF. DNA for the CDR3: TGTGCCAGCAGGTTAGCAGGGTTAGGAGAGCAGTACTTC. V usage is TRBV6-6 and J usage is TRBJ2-7; a weak D match, TRBD1 (5 bases). The CDR3 spans 13 residues. V was pared by 6 bases and J by 7 bases, with 16 bases between. Germline-derived CDR1 and CDR2 are MNHNY and SVGAGI (reference sequence).

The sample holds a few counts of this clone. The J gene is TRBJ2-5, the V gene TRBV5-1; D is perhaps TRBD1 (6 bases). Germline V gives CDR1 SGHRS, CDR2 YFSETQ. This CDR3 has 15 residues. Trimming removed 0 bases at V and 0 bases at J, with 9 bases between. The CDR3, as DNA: TGCGCCAGCAGCTTGGTCGGGGACAACCAAGAGACCCAGTACTTC. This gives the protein CASSLVGDNQETQYF.

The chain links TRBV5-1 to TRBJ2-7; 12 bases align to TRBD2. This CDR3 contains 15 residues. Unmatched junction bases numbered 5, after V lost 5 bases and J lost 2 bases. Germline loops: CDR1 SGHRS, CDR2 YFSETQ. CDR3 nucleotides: TGCGCCAGCAGAACAGGACTAGCGGGAACCTACGAGCAGTACTTC. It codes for CASRTGLAGTYEQYF.

CDR3 amino acids: CAIQRRVTDTQYF. CDR3 in DNA: TGTGCCATCCAGCGGAGAGTTACAGATACGCAGTATTTT. The chain is built from TRBV28 and TRBJ2-3, with D possibly matching TRBD2 (5 bases). The CDR3 length is 13 residues. Trimming left V 10 bases short and J 3 bases short, with 14 bases between. Germline V gene data show CDR1 as MDHEN and CDR2 as SYDVKM.

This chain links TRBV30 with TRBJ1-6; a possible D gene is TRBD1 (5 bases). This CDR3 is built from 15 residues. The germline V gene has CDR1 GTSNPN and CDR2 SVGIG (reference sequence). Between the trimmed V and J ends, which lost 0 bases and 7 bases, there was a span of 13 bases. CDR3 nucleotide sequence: TGTGCCTGGAGTGTACGGGGGGGGTGGAATTCACCCCTCCACTTT. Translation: CAWSVRGGWNSPLHF.